This TCR beta chain is from a study of CD8 T cells in Susac syndrome (dated by TCRdb to the late 2010s). Concerning the study at large: The study used repertoire sequencing to test whether antigen drove CD8+ T cell activation and differentiation in Susac syndrome. The study compared CD8+ T cell repertoire clonality among 12 healthy donors, around 14 Susac syndrome patients and about 16 multiple sclerosis patients. The investigation overall reported the following: The number of individuals in the TCR sequencing and HLA analysis was acknowledged as relatively small.

Sequences SQVTM (CDR1) and ANQGSEA (CDR2) are obtained from the germline V gene. A distance of 17 bases separates the germline ends of V and J, which lose 6 bases and 5 bases respectively. The CDR3, cysteine through phenylalanine, is 15 amino acids long. The kept DNA is CDR3 alone, 45 bases in frame from the first base. RNA was extracted using the RNeasy kit, and roughly 0.5 to 1 microgram was reverse transcribed with random hexamers. The immunoSEQ multiplex PCR assay, covering 54 Vbeta and 13 Jbeta segments, was used to amplify TCR beta CDR3 regions. PCR amplification bias was corrected using a synthetic template baseline for primer optimization and computational correction. For the original study's pipeline: Reads were annotated to V, D and J genes according to IMGT and were analyzed with immunoSEQ Analyzer, with only productive sequences retained. Clonality was computed as one minus Shannon entropy normalized by log2 of the number of productive unique sequences. Public and private clones were assessed among the 100 most prevalent clones of each patient and control. Susac-specific clones were defined as absent from healthy and MS cohorts, about 1,100 published viral clones and other ImmuneACCESS disease sequences. TCRdb passed the public sequencing reads through fastp at Q25 and MiXCR, retaining productive beta sequences. Each entry merges the rows of one CDR3 protein and shows their most common DNA and genes. The V and J calls and clone size come from TCRdb's table, not from the authors' own analysis. The sample profile shows 330,000 or so distinct CDR3 sequences; 70% to 90% of them were found once. Of the sample, approximately 0.18% is held by the ten largest clones.

As concerns this clonotype: Its binding antigen is unknown. The input lacks base qualities; no much larger clone sits a single base away.

Peripheral blood CD8+ and CD4+ T cells from healthy donors, Susac syndrome patients and multiple sclerosis patients were profiled using high-throughput TCR beta sequencing. Multiple sclerosis controls were treatment-naive patients with stable or active relapsing-remitting disease fulfilling revised McDonald criteria. Bulk CD8+ and CD4+ T cells were purified by magnetic negative isolation, whereas CD8+ TEMRA cells were enriched by FACS. Blood was drawn into EDTA tubes, processed within 24 hours, and PBMCs were isolated by density gradient centrifugation. PBMCs destined for TCR sequencing were cryopreserved in liquid nitrogen and later thawed in a 37 °C water bath. The sorted or isolated CD4+, CD8+ and CD8+ TEMRA cells reached a purity of at least 90%.

Sequencing was done on a sample of CD8+ T cells from PBMCs. This receptor was obtained from a human donor with multiple sclerosis. The chain links TRBV29-1 with TRBJ1-6, and perhaps TRBD1 as D gene, on 6 matching bases. The nucleotide sequence reads TGCAGCGTCACAACGGGGTCAGGGGATAATTCACCCCTCCACTTT. Its protein reads: CSVTTGSGDNSPLHF.